Shown below are 3 T cell receptor beta chains from a single sample sequenced in a study of blood T cells in healthy people across ages. The second PCR ran roughly 6 to 11 cycles with a sample-barcoded 5' primer and J-beta primers. TCRdb passed the 5' RACE reads through MiXCR, listing each CDR3 protein once. The sample gives roughly 500,000 distinct CDR3 sequences, less than 25% of which show up once; 8.5% to 9.5% is in the top ten. The sample was also reused in another study, on T cells of mothers and their children.

Sequences were obtained from blood. These receptors all come from a boy between 5 and 17 years old in good health.

This clonotype was seen more than once but under ten times. The chain links TRBV18 to TRBJ2-1; a possible D gene is TRBD1 (8 bases). The ends were cut back, 6 bases at V and 3 bases at J, with 18 bases in the middle. CDR1 and CDR2 from the germline V gene are KGHSH and LQKENI. The CDR3 loop spans 16 amino acids. In DNA form, the CDR3 reads TGTGCCAGCTCTCCGTGGACAGGGAGGGACTACAATGAGCAGTTCTTC. This gives the protein CASSPWTGRDYNEQFF.

This clonotype was counted a single time. The CDR3 carries no conserved terminal phenylalanine or tryptophan, so it likely arises from a read error. The V gene is TRBV4-1, the J gene TRBJ2-5, with TRBD2 as a possible D gene (5 bases). V shed 1 base and J shed 3 bases, with 9 bases lying between them. Germline loops: CDR1 MGHRA, CDR2 YSYEKL. This CDR3 is 14 amino acids long. CDR3 sequence reads: CASSQVRGKETQYL. In DNA form, the CDR3 reads TGCGCCAGCAGCCAAGTCCGAGGGAAAGAGACCCAGTACTTG.

The sample holds many counts of this clonotype. The rearrangement joins TRBV6-2 or TRBV6-3 to TRBJ2-2; tentative D call: TRBD1 (5 bases). CDR1 is MNHEY and CDR2 is SVGEGT in the germline V gene. V was cut by 6 bases and J by 2 bases, with 13 bases left in between. This CDR3 has 15 residues. This chain's CDR3 is CASRVSTENTGELFF. In DNA form, the CDR3 reads TGTGCCAGCAGGGTCTCGACAGAAAACACCGGGGAGCTGTTTTTT.